Shown below are 17 T cell receptor beta chains from a single sample sequenced in a study of T-cell memory formation after mild COVID-19. TCRdb itself ran the 5' RACE reads through MiXCR, one entry per CDR3 protein. There are a few hundred thousand distinct CDR3 sequences in the sample; over 15% occur only once, and roughly a fifth lies in the top ten. Material for sequencing was PBMCs or a T cell subset sorted from them (not recorded which). The source is a man younger than 35 who had mild COVID-19 (a few samples of this study predate the infection). Cell type and time point are not known.

The V gene is TRBV7-2, the J gene TRBJ2-1; TRBD2 matches at 16 bases. This CDR3 region has 17 residues. Trimming at V came to 4 bases and at J to 10 bases, leaving 10 bases not matched to a gene. CDR1 and CDR2 from the germline V gene are SGHTA and FQGNSA. CDR3 residues: CASSSPPGTSGGAEQFF. DNA for the CDR3: TGTGCCAGCAGCTCTCCACCCGGGACTAGCGGGGGGGCGGAGCAGTTCTTC.

J is TRBJ2-3 and V is TRBV10-1; D perhaps matches TRBD1 (6 bases). Germline V gene lookup returns CDR1 WNHNN and CDR2 SYGVQD (reference sequence). The CDR3 consists of 13 residues. With 8 bases removed from V and 3 bases from J, the gap between germline ends came to 12 bases. CDR3 DNA sequence: TGCGCCAGCGGCAAAGGGGGAACAGATACGCAGTATTTT. Translated, it gives CASGKGGTDTQYF.

The sample holds many counts of this clonotype. V is TRBV6-5 and J is TRBJ1-2; 9 bases are shared with TRBD1. The CDR3 totals 13 residues. In germline, CDR1 is MNHEY, CDR2 SVGAGI. V lost 6 bases to trimming and J lost 2 bases; unmatched junction nucleotides: 1. CDR3: CASRGQGNYGYTF. DNA for the CDR3: TGTGCCAGCAGGGGACAGGGAAACTATGGCTACACCTTC.

This clonotype was seen a few times. The chain recombines TRBV9 with TRBJ1-2, with TRBD1 matching 7 bases. CDR1 is SGDLS, CDR2 YYNGEE, per germline. The CDR3 loop spans 16 amino acids. V shed 0 bases and J 7 bases; nucleotides not matched to a gene: 12. CDR3 amino acids: CASSVAASRGGPGYTF. In nucleotides, the CDR3 is TGTGCCAGCAGCGTAGCCGCCTCCCGAGGGGGCCCTGGCTACACCTTC.

This clonotype is a singleton in its sample. This chain uses TRBV27 with TRBJ2-3; possibly TRBD2 for D (6 bases). V lost 1 base, J lost 3 bases, and 11 bases lay in between. CDR1 is MNHEY and CDR2 is SMNVEV in the germline V gene (reference sequence). The CDR3 is 15 residues long. CDR3 sequence reads: CASSLLAGRTDTQYF. The CDR3 bases are TGTGCCAGCAGTTTATTGGCGGGGAGGACAGATACGCAGTATTTT.

This clonotype was seen more than once but under ten times. The gene calls are TRBV6-1 and TRBJ2-5; TRBD1 is a possible D gene (6 bases). The CDR3 covers 17 residues. Trimming removed 5 bases at V and 4 bases at J, with 23 bases between. CDR1 is MNHNS and CDR2 is SASEGT in the germline V gene. The CDR3 DNA reads as TGTGCCAGCAGTCGCCACACAACAGGGCCCAGAGGAGAGACCCAGTACTTC. Encoded protein: CASSRHTTGPRGETQYF.

V and J are TRBV7-6 and TRBJ2-2, with D perhaps given as TRBD1 or TRBD2 (5 bases each). The CDR3 extends over 18 amino acids. Germline values: CDR1 SGHVS, CDR2 FNYEAQ. V was pared by 4 bases and J by 0 bases, with 18 bases between. CDR3 nucleotides: TGTGCCAGCAGCTGGGGGATCGTCTGGTCTTCGAACACCGGGGAGCTGTTTTTT. Translating it yields CASSWGIVWSSNTGELFF.

This clonotype was seen at least ten times. The rearrangement links TRBV13 to TRBJ1-2; 9 bases match TRBD1. Germline CDR1 PRHDT, CDR2 FYEKMQ (reference sequence). J gave up 7 bases and V 0 bases, and 0 bases lay outside the gene matches. The CDR3 has 13 amino acids. This CDR3 is CASSLGTGGGYTF. The CDR3 DNA follows: TGTGCCAGCAGCTTAGGGACAGGGGGTGGCTACACCTTC.

V and J are TRBV7-2 and TRBJ2-7; the D gene is possibly TRBD2 (5 bases). Germline V CDR1 and CDR2: SGHTA, FQGNSA. Trimming took 3 bases from V and 4 from J, leaving 10 bases between them. CDR3 length: 13 residues. Written as DNA, the CDR3 is TGTGCCAGCAGCTTTAGCCGGACTTACGAGCAGTACGTC. This translates into CASSFSRTYEQYV.

This chain joins TRBV30 and TRBJ1-2, with a tentative D call TRBD1 (6 bases). CDR3 length: 12 residues. From germline, CDR1 is GTSNPN and CDR2 SVGIG (reference sequence). With 6 bases removed from V and 2 bases from J, the gap between germline ends came to 10 bases. The CDR3: CACLTGNYGYTF. The CDR3 DNA sequence: TGTGCCTGCCTAACAGGGAACTATGGCTACACCTTC.

This clonotype was counted only a few times. V is TRBV4-3 and J is TRBJ2-7; TRBD2 matches at 9 bases. The CDR3 covers 15 residues. Per germline, CDR1 LGHNA and CDR2 YSLEER. V gave up 4 bases and J gave up 5 bases; unmatched junction bases: 9. In DNA form, the CDR3 reads TGCGCCAGCAGCCTAAGGGCTAGCGGGGCCCACGAGCAGTACTTC. Translated: CASSLRASGAHEQYF.

This clonotype appeared a few times. The chain recombines TRBV21-1 with TRBJ2-7; no DNA check was done on the table's D call, TRBD1. TRBV21-1 is annotated as a pseudogene. The CDR3 consists of 18 residues. Here the CDR3 DNA reads TGTGCCAGCAGCAAAGGACCAGAGGACAGCGCGAGCTCCTACGAGCAGTACGTC. It codes for CASSKGPEDSASSYEQYV.

V usage is TRBV7-6 and J usage is TRBJ2-1; a possible D gene is TRBD1 (5 bases). The CDR3 has 14 amino acids. V was clipped by 4 bases and J by 7 bases, with 14 bases between them. Germline assignment: CDR1 SGHVS and CDR2 FNYEAQ. The CDR3 DNA reads TGTGCCAGCAGCTCCGGGCCAGGGCCAAATGAGCAGTTCTTC. Translated: CASSSGPGPNEQFF.

The CDR3 nucleotides read TGCAGTGCCATCGAGGCCGGAGAGACCCAGTACTTC. This gives the protein CSAIEAGETQYF. The chain links TRBV20-1 to TRBJ2-5; D is uncertain. In germline, CDR1 is DFQATT, CDR2 SNEGSKA (reference sequence). This CDR3 contains 12 residues. Deletions cut 6 bases from V and 4 bases from J, with 12 bases between.

This chain uses TRBV7-9 with TRBJ2-3, with TRBD1 matching over 9 bases. The CDR3 loop spans 15 amino acids. Germline V lookup: CDR1 SEHNR, CDR2 FQNEAQ (reference sequence). V trimming: 5 bases; J trimming: 0 bases; junction bases outside the gene matches: 3. CDR3 in amino acids: CASSMTGGSTDTQYF. In DNA, the CDR3 is TGTGCCAGCAGCATGACAGGGGGGAGCACAGATACGCAGTATTTT.

This clonotype turned up a few times. The chain employs TRBV12-3 or TRBV12-4 and TRBJ1-1; maybe TRBD1 (5 bases). V lost 3 bases to trimming and J lost 5 bases, with 10 bases between them. The CDR3 is made up of 13 amino acids. DNA of the CDR3: TGTGCCAGCAGTTTTGGGGCAAGGACTGAAGCTTTCTTT. Amino acid sequence: CASSFGARTEAFF.

The rearrangement joins TRBV12-3 or TRBV12-4 to TRBJ2-1; 9 bases are shared with TRBD2. The V and J ends lost 6 bases and 2 bases, in that order; junction bases with no gene match: 14. CDR3 size: 18 residues. The CDR3 region is CASSTDLLAGPTYNEQFF. For the CDR3, the DNA is TGTGCCAGCAGCACGGACCTTCTAGCGGGGCCCACCTACAATGAGCAGTTCTTC.